These 10 T cell receptor beta chains originate from one sample sequenced in a study of T cells in women clearing cervical HPV infection. TCRdb keeps only in-frame clones here, not all; method: immunoSEQ multiplex PCR. Here the sample table reports approximately 31,000 clones. Sequences were obtained from blood buffy coat. These receptors originate from a woman between 18 and 70 years old with a cervical HPV16 infection that either progressed to CIN3+ or cleared (not recorded which).

For this clone: The read ends 3 residues before the CDR3 terminus; that terminus is restored from the germline J gene. The chain couples TRBV28 to TRBJ1-2; 7 positions match TRBD1. The CDR3 length is 15 residues. Per germline, CDR1 MDHEN and CDR2 SYDVKM. V shed 4 bases and J 4 bases; nucleotides not matched to a gene: 9. CDR3 in amino acids: CASSSNRGYAYGYTF. The sequenced CDR3 bases are TGTGCCAGCAGTTCCAACAGGGGATACGCCTATGGC.

With regard to this clone: Read sequence stops 3 residues before the CDR3 end, and the germline J gene provides the missing end. The chain couples TRBV19 to TRBJ1-5; 10 nucleotides align to TRBD1. Germline CDR1 LNHDA, CDR2 SQIVND (reference sequence). There are 17 residues in the CDR3. V dropped 10 bases and J dropped 3; count of bases not matched to a gene: 15. The part of the CDR3 DNA that was read is TGTGCCACCCTCCCGCGAACGGGACAGGGGCACAATCAGCCC. Amino acid sequence: CATLPRTGQGHNQP. The entire CDR3 is CATLPRTGQGHNQPQHF.

CDR3 sequence reads: CASSERISYNEQFF. CDR3 DNA (partial): TGTGCCAGCAGTGAAAGAATTAGTTACAATGAG. This rearrangement joins TRBV6-1 to TRBJ2-1; D remains unclear. Sequencing ends 3 residues short of the CDR3 end; the germline J gene provides the rest. V dropped 2 bases and J dropped 4 bases, with 9 bases sitting between them. The CDR3 sequence is 14 residues long. Looked up from germline, CDR1 is MNHNS and CDR2 is SASEGT.

On this clone: Read data end 3 residues before the CDR3 end; the end is taken from the germline J gene. The gene calls are TRBV11-3 and TRBJ2-7; maybe TRBD1 (6 bases). V was trimmed by 2 bases and J by 6 bases, leaving 11 bases between them. Germline CDR1 reads SGHNT; CDR2 reads YENEEA. CDR3 length: 13 residues. The CDR3 is CASSLNRAAEQYF. The sequenced part of the CDR3 DNA is TGTGCCAGCAGCTTAAACAGGGCCGCCGAG.

Worth noting for this clone: The read halts 3 residues ahead of the CDR3 end, with the missing end drawn from the germline J gene. The chain carries TRBV11-1 and TRBJ1-1; D gene unclear. V was clipped by 1 base and J by 6 bases, with 12 bases between them. The V gene's germline CDR1 is SGHAT and CDR2 FQDESV (reference sequence). The CDR3 contains 14 residues. The DNA read from the CDR3 is TGTGCCAGCAGCTTAGTTGAGGGTTCTCCTGAA. Encoded protein: CASSLVEGSPE. The full CDR3 reads CASSLVEGSPEAFF. Full variable domain (remainder filled in from reference TRBV11-1 and TRBJ1-1): EAEVAQSPRYKITEKSQAVAFWCDPISGHATLYWYRQILGQGPELLVQFQDESVVDDSQLPKDRFSAERLKGVDSTLKIQPAELGDSAMYLCASSLVEGSPEAFFGQGTRLTVV.

As for this clone: The sequenced fragment ends 3 residues before the CDR3 boundary, so the rest is inferred from the germline J gene. V is TRBV14 and J is TRBJ1-2, with D perhaps TRBD1 (5 bases). There are 13 residues in the CDR3. Trimming took off 1 base at V and 2 bases at J, with 5 bases between the two ends. CDR1 and CDR2 from the germline V gene are SGHDN and FVKESK. This CDR3 reads CASSQGQNYGYTF. The sequenced CDR3 bases are TGTGCCAGCAGCCAAGGACAGAACTATGGC.

A remark on this clone: The CDR3 extends 3 residues past the end of the read, so its final part is completed from the germline J gene. The V and J genes are TRBV5-1 and TRBJ1-2; D may be TRBD1 (5 bases). This CDR3 region has 18 residues. V dropped 1 base and J dropped 6 bases, with 25 bases sitting between them. The germline V gene encodes CDR1 SGHRS and CDR2 YFSETQ. The CDR3 loop is CASSLRWGRPRPIDGYTF. The sequenced CDR3 bases are TGCGCCAGCAGCTTGAGGTGGGGCAGGCCTAGGCCGATTGATGGC.

Turning to this clone: The CDR3 is cut off 3 residues early in the read; its end comes from the germline J gene. The rearrangement joins TRBV30 to TRBJ2-2; unclear D gene. This CDR3 comprises 13 residues. CDR1 and CDR2 from the germline V gene are GTSNPN and SVGIG (reference sequence). CDR3 residues: CASHQENSRKLFF. CDR3 DNA (partial): TGTGCCTCACATCAGGAGAACTCCCGAAAG.

A note on this clone: The read terminates 3 residues ahead of where the CDR3 ends, so the germline J gene completes it. At the DNA level, this CDR3 is encoded by other sequences in the same sample as well. V gene TRBV11-2 combines with J gene TRBJ2-5, with D possibly being TRBD2 (5 bases). Deletions cut 2 bases from V and 7 bases from J, with 14 bases between. The germline gives CDR1 SGHAT, CDR2 FQNNGV. The CDR3 consists of 14 residues. CDR3 DNA, as far as it was read: TGTGCCAGCAGCTTAACTAGGAATGCTGCGACC. Its protein is CASSLTRNAAT. The entire CDR3 protein is CASSLTRNAATQYF. Combining the CDR3 with reference TRBV11-2 and TRBJ2-5 gives the whole variable domain EAGVAQSPRYKIIEKRQSVAFWCNPISGHATLYWYQQILGQGPKLLIQFQNNGVVDDSQLPKDRFSAERLKGVDSTLKIQPAKLEDSAVYLCASSLTRNAATQYFGPGTRLLVL.

Worth noting for this clone: The missing CDR3 end, 3 residues past where the read stops, is filled in from the germline J gene. The chain couples TRBV19 to TRBJ2-3; possibly TRBD2 for D (5 bases). The CDR3 length is 15 residues. CDR1 is LNHDA and CDR2 is SQIVND in the germline V gene (reference sequence). The chain's CDR3 is CASSIYAGSNQPQYF. The sequenced CDR3 bases are TGTGCCAGTAGTATTTATGCGGGTTCCAATCAGCCG.